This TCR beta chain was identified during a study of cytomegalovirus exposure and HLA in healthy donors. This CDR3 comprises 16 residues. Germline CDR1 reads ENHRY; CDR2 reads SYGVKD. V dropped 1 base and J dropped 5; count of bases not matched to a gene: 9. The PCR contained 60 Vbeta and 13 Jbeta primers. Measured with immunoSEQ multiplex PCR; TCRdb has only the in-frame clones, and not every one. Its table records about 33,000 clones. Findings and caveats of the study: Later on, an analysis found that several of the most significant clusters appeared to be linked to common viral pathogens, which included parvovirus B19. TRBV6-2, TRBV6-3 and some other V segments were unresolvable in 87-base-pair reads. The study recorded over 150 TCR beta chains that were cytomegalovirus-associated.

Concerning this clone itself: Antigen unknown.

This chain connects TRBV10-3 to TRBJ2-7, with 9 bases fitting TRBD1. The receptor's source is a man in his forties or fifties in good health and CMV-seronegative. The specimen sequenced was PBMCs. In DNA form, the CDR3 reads TGTGCCATCAGTGAGTTACCGGGACAGGGATCTGACGAGCAGTACTTC. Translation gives CAISELPGQGSDEQYF.